The following is a T cell receptor (beta chain) sequence with its context. Its antigen remains unidentified. This CDR3 is also generated by other DNA sequences in the sample. The repertoire was sequenced with immunoSEQ multiplex PCR; TCRdb's copy has only in-frame clones and lacks some. Here the sample spans over a million clones, roughly 98% being singletons. The entry originates in a study of shared clonotypes between healthy human individuals. Study observations and caveats: Several donors showed sharing of approximately 5% of naive CD4 clonotypes. The donor pool, a small one, limited the genetic and exposure-history diversity represented.

V lost 0 bases to trimming and J lost 0 bases, with 7 bases between them. CDR1 and CDR2 (germline): SGHNT, YYREEE (reference sequence). CDR3 length: 14 amino acids. The rearrangement uses TRBV5-4 and TRBJ2-7; unclear D gene. Sequencing was done on a sample of naive CD4+ T cells sorted from blood. Subset reported: CD45RA+ positively selected. This TCR derives from a man aged 25-45 years in good health. The CDR3 region has the DNA TGTGCCAGCAGCTTGGAGGCCAGCTCCTACGAGCAGTACTTC. It is translated as CASSLEASSYEQYF.